Sequencing of this T cell receptor beta chain was carried out in a study of identical twins. A single record per CDR3 protein comes from TCRdb applying MiXCR to the 5' RACE reads. There are about 720,000 distinct CDR3 sequences in the sample; 8% to 9% occur only once, and around 0.95% lies in the top ten. Findings and caveats of the study: In beta out-of-frame sequences, the excess sharing between twins was weaker.

The V end lost 4 bases, the J end lost 9 bases, and 7 bases lay between the germline ends. The CDR3 loop spans 11 amino acids. Germline CDR1 DFQATT, CDR2 SNEGSKA (reference sequence). Remarks on this clonotype: Its target is unknown.

Separately, the same data were catalogued under a study of yellow fever vaccine responses in identical twins.

The receptor's source is a woman in her late teens or twenties in good health. The J gene is TRBJ1-6, the V gene TRBV20-1; D is ambiguous. The sample was PBMCs. For the CDR3, the DNA is TGCAGTGCTATCGGTACTTCACCCCTCCACTTT. This encodes CSAIGTSPLHF.